The TCR beta chain under discussion was sequenced for a study of radiation and T cells in renal cell carcinoma. Study in general: Nephrectomy followed 15 Gy stereotactic body radiation by 4 weeks.

V was pared by 9 bases and J by 5 bases, with 10 bases between. CDR3 size: 11 residues. Per germline, CDR1 LNHDA and CDR2 SQIVND (reference sequence). Here immunoSEQ multiplex PCR was the method, and the copy in TCRdb shows in-frame clones only, minus some. Counted here are 120,000 or so clones, around 90% occurring once; the ten biggest clones make up 5.8%. The time point here: blood 2 weeks post-SBRT. Indicated treatment: 15 Gy SBRT to primary tumor, nephrectomy 4 weeks later. This clonotype was sampled from a woman in her 70s with renal cell carcinoma. This specimen was blood, taken from a patient whose treatment included radiotherapy and nephrectomy. The genes are TRBV19 and TRBJ2-5, with D maybe TRBD1 (5 bases). In DNA form, the CDR3 reads TGTGCCAGCCAGGGCTTTGAGACCCAGTACTTC. Its translation: CASQGFETQYF. The complete variable domain, with remaining parts taken from reference TRBV19 and TRBJ2-5, reads DGGITQSPKYLFRKEGQNVTLSCEQNLNHDAMYWYRQDPGQGLRLIYYSQIVNDFQKGDIAEGYSVSREKKESFPLTVTSAQKNPTAFYLCASQGFETQYFGPGTRLLVL.